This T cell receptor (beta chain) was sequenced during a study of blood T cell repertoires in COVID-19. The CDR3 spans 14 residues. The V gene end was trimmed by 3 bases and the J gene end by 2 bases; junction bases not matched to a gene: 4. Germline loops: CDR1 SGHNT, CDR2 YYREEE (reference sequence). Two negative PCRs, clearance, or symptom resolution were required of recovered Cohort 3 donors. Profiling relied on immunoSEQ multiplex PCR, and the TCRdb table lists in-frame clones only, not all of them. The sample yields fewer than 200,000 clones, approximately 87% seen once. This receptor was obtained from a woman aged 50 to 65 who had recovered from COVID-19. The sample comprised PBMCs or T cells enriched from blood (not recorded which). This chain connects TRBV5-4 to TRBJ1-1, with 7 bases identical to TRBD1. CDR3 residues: CASSSTGLNTEAFF. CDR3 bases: TGTGCCAGCAGCTCGACAGGGTTAAACACTGAAGCTTTCTTT.